This T cell receptor beta chain was sequenced for a study of cytomegalovirus exposure and HLA in healthy donors. Whole-study results and caveats: Sequencing likely caused a cluster of highly shared sequence variants. V- and J-gene trimming in TCR beta was tied to a missense DCLRE1C variant by an analysis performed later. It was only CMV serostatus that was available as immune exposure information.

PCR amplification relied on 60 Vbeta primers (plus 13 Jbeta primers). Clones were read by immunoSEQ multiplex PCR, and TCRdb kept only the in-frame ones, dropping some. The repertoire includes around 92,000 clones, more than 70% of them detected once, and 2% sits in the top ten. Germline CDR1 is SGHRS and CDR2 is YFSETQ. This CDR3 contains 14 residues. The ends lost 2 bases at V and 7 bases at J; junction bases unmatched: 1. Concerning this clone: Its antigen is as yet unknown.

Healthy individuals who donated bone marrow served as the donors. Sequencing input: PBMCs. V gene TRBV5-1 combines with J gene TRBJ1-6, with TRBD1 matching 9 bases. This sequence was found in a man aged 18 to 29 in good health and CMV-seronegative. CDR3 residues: CASSFDRGNSPLHF. The CDR3 nucleotides are TGCGCCAGCAGCTTTGACAGGGGGAATTCACCCCTCCACTTT.